The rows below give T cell receptor beta chains drawn from one sample of a study of T cells after yellow fever vaccination. From the 5' RACE reads, TCRdb called clonotypes with MiXCR, one entry per CDR3 protein. The data show around 310,000 distinct CDR3 sequences, 4% to 5.5% seen once. The source was PBMCs, collected 15 days after the yellow fever booster vaccination. These receptors all come from a man aged 18 to 30 who received the YFV17D yellow fever vaccine. Each CDR3 is given with its conserved first and last residue. The D gene is left open where the match is weak. Clone size is shown for a subset of rows, as once, few, many or a class of expanded clone.

clone size,D gene,J gene,V gene,CDR3 DNA,CDR3 protein
few,-,TRBJ1-3,TRBV29-1,TGCAGCGTTGAAGGGTTCTCTGGAAACACCATATATTTT,CSVEGFSGNTIYF
-,TRBD1,TRBJ1-5,TRBV7-2,TGTGCCAGCAGCGGACGGGGGACAGGGGGCACTCGCAATCAGCCCCAGCATTTT,CASSGRGTGGTRNQPQHF
few,-,TRBJ2-3,TRBV4-3,TGCGCCAGCAGCCAGGGTCCGCGGGGCCTAACAGATACGCAGTATTTT,CASSQGPRGLTDTQYF
many,-,TRBJ1-5,TRBV10-3,TGTGCCATCAGTGCCGGGGAGTCGCCCCAGCATTTT,CAISAGESPQHF
-,TRBD1,TRBJ1-2,TRBV5-1,TGCGCCAGCAGCCCGTTTGGACAGGGAAACTATGGCTACACCTTC,CASSPFGQGNYGYTF
-,TRBD2,TRBJ2-4,TRBV9,TGTGCCAGCAGCGTAGATCCGGAGCGGGGGGGAAGGAAAGTAGCCAAAAACATTCAGTACTTC,CASSVDPERGGRKVAKNIQYF
many,-,TRBJ2-7,TRBV9,TGTGCCAGCAGCGCAGTAGACAGGTCTGAGCAGTACTTC,CASSAVDRSEQYF
few,-,TRBJ1-2,TRBV5-1,TGCGCCAGCAGCTTGGCCAATAAGAATCAGGGAGAAGGCTACACCTTC,CASSLANKNQGEGYTF
many,-,TRBJ2-5,TRBV7-6,TGTGCCAGCAGCTTAGGGGCGATGGAGACCCAGTACTTC,CASSLGAMETQYF
many,TRBD2,TRBJ2-1,TRBV7-3,TGTGCCAGCAGCTTATATTCGGTGGCGGGGGGCTCCGTGGGGTACAATGAGCAGTTCTTC,CASSLYSVAGGSVGYNEQFF
many,-,TRBJ1-6,TRBV7-6,TGTGCCAGCAGACAGGATCCTGGGTCACCCCTCCACTTT,CASRQDPGSPLHF
-,TRBD2,TRBJ2-5,TRBV7-9,TGTGCCAGCAGCTCCGGGACTAGCGGGGTAGGAGAGACCCAGTACTTC,CASSSGTSGVGETQYF
many,-,TRBJ2-3,TRBV29-1,TGCAGCGTTTTCAAGGGGCCGGATGGCGGTACGCAGTATTTT,CSVFKGPDGGTQYF
-,TRBD2,TRBJ2-3,TRBV5-1,TGCGCCAGCAGCAAGGGACTAGCGGGCACAGATACGCAGTATTTT,CASSKGLAGTDTQYF
many,-,TRBJ2-2,TRBV4-3,TGCGCCAGCAGCCTCGGCGGCCCGAACACCGGGGAGCTGTTTTTT,CASSLGGPNTGELFF
-,TRBD1,TRBJ2-3,TRBV7-9,TGTGCCAGCAGCCCCGGGACAGGGATGTATACGCAGTATTTT,CASSPGTGMYTQYF
many,-,TRBJ1-5,TRBV12-3/TRBV12-4,TGTGCCAGCAGTTTACAGGGAGTTCAGCCCCAGCATTTT,CASSLQGVQPQHF
-,-,TRBJ2-5,TRBV2,TGTGCCAGCAGTGAAGCGGCCCCCCTGGGGACCCAGTACTTC,CASSEAAPLGTQYF
few,-,TRBJ2-7,TRBV15,TGTGCCACCAGCGACCCAGGGCTCTACGAGCAGTACTTC,CATSDPGLYEQYF
many,TRBD2,TRBJ2-7,TRBV4-3,TGCGCCAGCAGCCAAGATAGCCCCCCCAGCGGGGTTTTCTCCTACGAGCAGTACTTC,CASSQDSPPSGVFSYEQYF
-,-,TRBJ2-1,TRBV19,TGTGCCAGTAGTTCCAGCCCCGCGGTAAATGAGCAGTTCTTC,CASSSSPAVNEQFF
-,-,TRBJ2-1,TRBV12-5,TGTGCTAGTGCGAATCCCGTTAGCTCGAGTAGTGAGCAGTTCTTC,CASANPVSSSSEQFF
many,TRBD1,TRBJ2-1,TRBV2,TGTGCCAGCAGTCGACAGGGTGGGGTCCCCTACAATGAGCAGTTCTTC,CASSRQGGVPYNEQFF
-,-,TRBJ1-6,TRBV12-3/TRBV12-4,TGTGCCAGCAGGTACGGGACCATCAATTCACCCCTCCCCTTT,CASRYGTINSPLPF
many,-,TRBJ2-1,TRBV5-1,TGCGCCAGCAGCCCGGACACCTCCTCCACCTACAATGAGCAGTTCTTC,CASSPDTSSTYNEQFF
many,-,TRBJ1-1,TRBV10-3,TGTGCCTCCCTGGCGAACACTGAAGCTTTCTTT,CASLANTEAFF
few,TRBD2,TRBJ2-1,TRBV20-1,TGCAGTGCAGGCGGGGGGGGAAGGAATGAGCAGTTCTTC,CSAGGGGRNEQFF
many,-,TRBJ2-3,TRBV12-3/TRBV12-4,TGTGCCAGCACCTGGCTCAGGACAAGGAGAGATACGCAGTATTTT,CASTWLRTRRDTQYF
many,TRBD1,TRBJ2-7,TRBV7-9,TGTGCCAGCAGCCCCCCGTCAGGGACAGCCTACGAGCAGTACTTC,CASSPPSGTAYEQYF
many,-,TRBJ1-1,TRBV4-1,TGCGCCAGCAGCCAAGGAGGGGGGGGCACTGAAGCTTTCTTT,CASSQGGGGTEAFF
-,TRBD2,TRBJ2-3,TRBV7-3,TGTGCCAGCAGCTTAAACCAGCGGGGAGTCGGCACAGATACGCAGTATTTT,CASSLNQRGVGTDTQYF
-,-,TRBJ1-6,TRBV3-1,TGTGCCAGCAGCCAAGGTTCCGGATTCAGCTCCTATAATTCACCCCTCCACTTT,CASSQGSGFSSYNSPLHF
-,-,TRBJ1-2,TRBV10-3,TGTGCCATCAGTTTGGGACGGGACCTAGCTAACTATGGCTACACCTTC,CAISLGRDLANYGYTF
many,-,TRBJ1-2,TRBV7-9,TGTGCCAGCAGCCGAACAGGTGTAGACTACACCTTC,CASSRTGVDYTF
many,TRBD2,TRBJ2-5,TRBV6-2/TRBV6-3,TGTGCCAGCAGGACTAGCGCACAAGAGACCCAGTACTTC,CASRTSAQETQYF
many,-,TRBJ1-2,TRBV7-2,TGTGCCAGCAGCTTAGGGATCAGGGAAGGCTACACCTTC,CASSLGIREGYTF
many,-,TRBJ2-1,TRBV7-9,TGTGCCAGCAGCCGCTTTCGGGACTCGGGGTACAATGAGCAGTTCTTC,CASSRFRDSGYNEQFF
-,-,TRBJ1-1,TRBV3-1,TGTGCCAGCACCTTGAGGGGGGGATCTTCAGGTGAAGCTTTCTTT,CASTLRGGSSGEAFF
once,-,TRBJ2-1,TRBV12-3/TRBV12-4,TGTGCCAGCTGTTTCTCTACCTCCTACAATGAGCAGTTCTTC,CASCFSTSYNEQFF
few,TRBD2,TRBJ2-1,TRBV7-2,TGTGCCAGCAGCCTCCCAAGGACTAGCGCGGGTGAGCAGTTCTTC,CASSLPRTSAGEQFF
many,-,TRBJ2-1,TRBV11-2,TGTGCCAGCAGCTTATCCCCAGGGGTCGTATACAATGAGCAGTTCTTC,CASSLSPGVVYNEQFF
few,-,TRBJ1-2,TRBV2,TGTGCCAGCAGAAGTGACAGGCTGCTAGCTAACTATGGCTACACCTTC,CASRSDRLLANYGYTF
few,-,TRBJ2-5,TRBV7-6,TGTGCCAGCAGCCGATGGAGGGAGACCCAGTACTTC,CASSRWRETQYF
many,-,TRBJ1-1,TRBV29-1,TGCAGCGCTGAGTGGGGGAGCCTGAACACTGAAGCTTTCTTT,CSAEWGSLNTEAFF
few,TRBD1,TRBJ1-2,TRBV20-1,TGCAGTGCTAGACTCGGACAGGGCAACTATGGCTACACCTTC,CSARLGQGNYGYTF
few,TRBD1,TRBJ2-2,TRBV7-6,TGTGCCAGCAGCTTACCAATAGGGACAGGGAACACCGGGGAGCTGTTTTTT,CASSLPIGTGNTGELFF
-,-,TRBJ1-6,TRBV6-6,TGTGCCAGCAGTCCTCTCGCGTTTAATTCACCCCTCCACTTT,CASSPLAFNSPLHF
many,-,TRBJ1-1,TRBV7-3,TGTGCCAGCAGCCTTGAGGGGCCGAAAGAAGCTTTCTTT,CASSLEGPKEAFF
many,-,TRBJ2-3,TRBV5-4,TGTGCCAGCAGCTTGGGCCTCAGCGATACGCAGTATTTT,CASSLGLSDTQYF